This TCR beta chain was retrieved from a study of CD8+CD57+ T cells in acquired aplastic anemia (dated by TCRdb to 2016 to 2019). Concerning the study at large: A CD8+CD57+ expansion meant a frequency higher than the mean frequency seen in healthy subjects. The investigation overall reported the following: CD8+ Simpson's diversity did not differ significantly between patients and healthy controls (P=0.060). In patients, decreased diversity was observed in CD8+CD57+ cells compared with total CD4+ and CD8+ cell pools. Although around 30 CD8+ CDR3 sequences were shared by patients and controls, these sequences appeared highly expressed in patients and within the immunodominant clones of patients.

This clonotype was recorded a few times. Its antigen specificity is not known. One base away there is no much larger clone; base qualities are not given. Patients chosen for sequencing had shown expansion of CD8+CD57+ cells by flow cytometry. CD8+CD57+ effector memory cells were additionally sequenced from a sixth of the 12 patients who had enough cells. Every patient had severe acquired aplastic anemia, diagnosed using the International Study of Aplastic Anemia and Agranulocytosis and Camitta criteria. No patient had received any therapy when blood was sampled. CD8+CD57+ cells were bead-enriched, yielding a mean of approximately 1.5 ug of DNA. In this study, sorted CD4+ and CD8+ T cells from the blood of healthy subjects and of severe aplastic anemia patients had their TCR repertoires deep-sequenced. Patients were enrolled in the USA under clinicaltrials.gov protocols 00001620, 01623167, 00001397, 00071045, 00081523 and 00961064. Ficoll-Paque density gradient centrifugation was used to isolate peripheral blood mononuclear cells.

TCR beta VDJ combination and CDR3 sequence profiling used genomic DNA as the template. TCR repertoire sequencing was run on an Illumina HiSeq 2000. The authors processed their data as follows. Repertoire assessment relied on Simpson's diversity index, CDR3 size and DJ length profiles, and TRBV/TRBJ rearrangement plots. Whichever DNA sequence was most abundant in the deep sequencing data was defined as the immunodominant clone. CDR3 amino acid sequences were checked for sharing between subjects and were compared against published repertoires and the VDJdb database. In TCRdb, the public reads were trimmed at Q25 with fastp and aligned with MiXCR, with productive beta chains retained. Rows merge per CDR3 protein into single entries with the most common DNA and genes. For this entry, the V and J calls and clone size follow TCRdb and not the study's own pipeline. Counted in this sample were 15,000 to 20,000 distinct CDR3 sequences; 37% of them appeared once. The ten largest account for around 86% of the sample.

Taken from the germline V gene, the CDR1 and CDR2 loops are KGHDR and SFDVKD. The CDR3 spans 15 residues, from the cysteine through the phenylalanine. Just the 45-base CDR3 DNA is kept, in frame starting at base 1. Trimming takes 3 bases off V and 2 bases off J; junction bases not matched to a gene: 5. Material for sequencing was CD8+CD57+ T cells sorted from PBMCs. What the cell subset or site label conveys for this sample: bead-enriched CD8+CD57+ effector memory T cells from SAA patients. The chain is encoded by TRBV24-1 joined to TRBJ2-7; 8 nucleotides in the junction match TRBD1. The TCR sequence derives from a human donor with aplastic anemia. The DNA sequence is as follows: TGTGCCACCAGTGATCCGCTGACAGGGGCCTACGAGCAGTACTTC. Its protein reads: CATSDPLTGAYEQYF.